A selection of T cell receptor beta chains follows, all from one sample in a study of blood T cell repertoires in COVID-19. This table comes from immunoSEQ multiplex PCR, and its TCRdb copy is limited to in-frame clones, with some not included. The table has tens of thousands of clones, about 85% seen once; the top ten hold about 4%. Sequenced input: peripheral blood. These receptors all stem from a man aged 60 to 69 with acute or convalescent COVID-19. CDR3s include the opening cysteine and the closing phenylalanine or tryptophan. D genes are given only for firm matches. Clone sizes are given selectively: once, few, many, or a class where the clone is expanded.

clone_size d_call j_call v_call cdr3_nt cdr3_aa
. . TRBJ1-1 TRBV18 TGTGCCAGCTCACGTGCTGGGGGGACCACTGAAGCTTTCTTT CASSRAGGTTEAFF
. TRBD2 TRBJ2-7 TRBV28 TGTGCCAGCAGGGTTGGACTAGCGGACTCCTACGAGCAGTACTTC CASRVGLADSYEQYF
. . TRBJ1-1 TRBV10-2 TGCGCCAGCAGTGACGGCAGGGGTAGGGATAAAGCTTTCTTT CASSDGRGRDKAFF
. . TRBJ1-6 TRBV4-1 TGCGCCAGCAGCCAAGGACAGAATAATTCACCCCTCCACTTT CASSQGQNNSPLHF
. TRBD2 TRBJ2-1 TRBV5-1 TGCGCCAGCAGCTTCCAAGGACTAGCGGGGGGCCTAAGCTCCTACAATGAGCAGTTCTTC CASSFQGLAGGLSSYNEQFF
. . TRBJ1-1 TRBV5-1 TGCGCCAGCAGCTTACAAACAGGGAGCACTGAAGCTTTCTTT CASSLQTGSTEAFF
. . TRBJ1-3 TRBV7-9 TGTGCCAGGAACTTAGAAACCAACAGAAACACCATATATTTT CARNLETNRNTIYF
. TRBD1 TRBJ2-7 TRBV6-2/TRBV6-3 TGTGCCAGCAGCTCACCCCGACCGGGACAGGGCCGCGAGCAGTACTTC CASSSPRPGQGREQYF
. . TRBJ1-6 TRBV5-5 TGTGCCAGCAGCTTAGCAGGGGCGCGGGTATCACCCCTCCACTTT CASSLAGARVSPLHF
. . TRBJ2-7 TRBV19 TGTGCCAGTACCCCAACCCCAGGGTTAAACGAGCAGTACTTC CASTPTPGLNEQYF
. TRBD1 TRBJ2-7 TRBV5-1 TGCGCCAGCAGCCCTAGACAGGGGACCTCCTACGAGCAGTACTTC CASSPRQGTSYEQYF
. . TRBJ1-2 TRBV19 TGTGCCAGTAGTGGGCATTTAAACTATGGCTACACCTTC CASSGHLNYGYTF
. TRBD2 TRBJ2-1 TRBV5-6 TGTGCCAGCAGCTTGGTAGCGGGCAATGAGCAGTTCTTC CASSLVAGNEQFF
. TRBD2 TRBJ2-5 TRBV25-1 TGTGCCAGCAGTGAACTGCGGGGGTACCAAGAGACCCAGTACTTC CASSELRGYQETQYF
. . TRBJ2-7 TRBV2 TGTGCCAGCAGCGAACCGGGACAAACGATGCAGTACTTC CASSEPGQTMQYF
. TRBD1 TRBJ2-7 TRBV30 TGTGCCTGGGGGGAGGGACAGGGGGTCTCCTACGAGCAGTACTTC CAWGEGQGVSYEQYF
. . TRBJ1-6 TRBV27 TGTGCCAGCAGGACCACTGGAGGGGTGAATTCACCCCTCCACTTT CASRTTGGVNSPLHF
. . TRBJ2-5 TRBV3-1/TRBV3-2 TGTGCCAGCAGCCCGGGGGGCCGGGAGACCCAGTACTTC CASSPGGRETQYF
. . TRBJ2-7 TRBV18 TGTGCCAGCTCACCCCCGGGGAGGCCCTCCTACGAGCAGTACTTC CASSPPGRPSYEQYF
. TRBD2 TRBJ2-3 TRBV15 TGTGCCACAGGACTAGCGGGGGGCCACGACGCAGATACGCAGTATTTT CATGLAGGHDADTQYF
. TRBD2 TRBJ2-3 TRBV11-2 TGTGCCAGCAGGAGACCGGGACTAGAAACAGATACGCAGTATTTT CASRRPGLETDTQYF
. . TRBJ1-6 TRBV4-1 TGCGCCAGCAGCCAAGACTTGAGGTCCGGTTCACCCCTCCACTTT CASSQDLRSGSPLHF
. . TRBJ1-1 TRBV5-8 TGTGCCAGCAGCTTAGGGAGCAATTCTGAAGCTTTCTTT CASSLGSNSEAFF
few TRBD2 TRBJ2-1 TRBV3-1/TRBV3-2 TGTGCCAGCAGCCAATTAGTTGGCGGGGGGGAAAATGAGCAGTTCTTC CASSQLVGGGENEQFF
. . TRBJ2-5 TRBV2 TGTGCCAGCAGTTGGGGGGAGAAAGAGACCCAGTACTTC CASSWGEKETQYF
. . TRBJ1-4 TRBV14 TGTGCCAGCAGCCAAGGGGCCATTAACACTAATGAAAAACTGTTTTTT CASSQGAINTNEKLFF
. . TRBJ1-1 TRBV29-1 TGCAGCGTTGATGGGGAGGTGGTAACTGAAGCTTTCTTT CSVDGEVVTEAFF